This entry concerns a single T cell receptor (beta chain). Antigen: not known. These data come from a study of shared clonotypes between healthy human individuals. General study results and limits: Generation probability values for non-shared clonotypes were lower than those for clonotypes shared by all four donors.

CDR3 length: 13 residues. Looked up from germline, CDR1 is SGHNT and CDR2 is YYREEE (reference sequence). Trimming cost V 3 bases and J 9 bases, with 10 bases left between them. Deep was the level used in running the assay. Assay: immunoSEQ multiplex PCR; the TCRdb copy retains only in-frame clones and omits some. The data contain roughly 1,800,000 clones, about 95% of them singletons. Only CD45RO-negative cells positively selected for CCR7 counted as naive CD8 cells, so terminally differentiated effector memory CD45RA+ cells were excluded. The sample taken for sequencing was naive CD8+ T cells sorted from blood. The chain is built from TRBV5-4 and TRBJ1-6; D unclear. The origin of this receptor is a man aged 18 to 29 in good health. This CDR3 is CASSYRPSSPLHF. For the CDR3, the DNA is TGTGCCAGCAGCTACAGACCCAGTTCACCCCTCCACTTT.